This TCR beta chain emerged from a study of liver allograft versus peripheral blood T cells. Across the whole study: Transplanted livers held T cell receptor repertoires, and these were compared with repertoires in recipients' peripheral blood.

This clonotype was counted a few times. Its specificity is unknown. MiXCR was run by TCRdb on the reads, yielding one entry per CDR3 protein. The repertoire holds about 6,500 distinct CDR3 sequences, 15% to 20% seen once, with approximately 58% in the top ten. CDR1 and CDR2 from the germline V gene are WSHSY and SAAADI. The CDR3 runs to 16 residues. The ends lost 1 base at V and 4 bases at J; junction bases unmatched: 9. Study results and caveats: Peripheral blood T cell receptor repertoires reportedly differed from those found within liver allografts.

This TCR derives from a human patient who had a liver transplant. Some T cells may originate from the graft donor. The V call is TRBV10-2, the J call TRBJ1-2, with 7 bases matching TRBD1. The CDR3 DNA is TGCGCCAGCAGTGAGTGGGGACAGCCATCTATCTATGGCTACACCTTC. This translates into CASSEWGQPSIYGYTF.